The 7 T cell receptor beta chains reported below all come from one sample, sequenced in a study of T cells in Graves' hyperthyroidism and ophthalmopathy. The TCR beta CDR3 regions underwent amplification using RNA transcripts as the source. In the first-round RT-PCR of the TCR CDR3, the HTBI primer set was used. Via MiXCR, TCRdb re-called the multiplex PCR reads, giving one row per CDR3 protein. The sample includes 300,000 to 450,000 distinct CDR3 sequences, under 15% of them seen just once. Sample: blood. These receptors all come from a woman aged 30 to 39 with Graves' hyperthyroidism.

This clonotype was found many times. The chain is built from TRBV28 and TRBJ1-5; D is undetermined. The CDR3 length is 14 residues. Per the germline V gene, CDR1 is MDHEN and CDR2 is SYDVKM. The V end was cut by 6 bases, the J end by 1 base, with 10 bases between. In DNA form, the CDR3 reads TGTGCCAGCAGCCCCGGACGGAGCAATCAGCCCCAGCATTTT. Translation gives CASSPGRSNQPQHF.

This clonotype was counted many times. V usage is TRBV12-3 or TRBV12-4 and J usage is TRBJ2-5; 9 bases are a match to TRBD1. Trimming removed 7 bases from V and 3 bases from J; junction bases left unmatched: 3. CDR3 size: 13 residues. CDR3 residues: CASKRDREETQYF. DNA for the CDR3: TGTGCCAGCAAAAGGGACAGGGAAGAGACCCAGTACTTC.

The chain recombines TRBV6-2 or TRBV6-3 with TRBJ1-5; D unresolved. The CDR3 sequence is 13 residues long. Between the trimmed V and J ends, which lost 11 bases and 3 bases, there was a span of 14 bases. The germline V gene has CDR1 MNHEY and CDR2 SVGEGT. The DNA of the CDR3 is TGTGCCCTCGGGAAGGATTTCAATCAGCCCCAGCATTTT. This sequence encodes CALGKDFNQPQHF.

This clonotype came up many times. V usage is TRBV24-1 and J usage is TRBJ1-5, with 7 bases lining up with TRBD1. V was clipped by 4 bases and J by 3 bases; unmatched bases: 8. This CDR3 contains 16 residues. Per germline, CDR1 KGHDR and CDR2 SFDVKD. The CDR3 sequence: CATSDRGGLDNQPQHF. The CDR3 region has the DNA TGTGCCACCAGTGACCGAGGGGGCTTGGACAATCAGCCCCAGCATTTT.

This chain joins TRBV7-9 and TRBJ1-3; D remains ambiguous. With 9 bases removed from V and 0 bases from J, the gap between germline ends came to 18 bases. The CDR3 runs to 16 residues. Germline V gives CDR1 SEHNR, CDR2 FQNEAQ (reference sequence). The chain's CDR3 is CARSHIVGLSGNTIYF. The CDR3 DNA reads TGTGCCAGAAGCCATATCGTCGGTCTCTCTGGAAACACCATATATTTT.

This clonotype has ten or more counts. The chain joins TRBV9 to TRBJ2-7, with TRBD2 matching over 8 bases. This CDR3 is built from 15 residues. Trimming cost V 0 bases and J 5 bases; bases outside gene matches: 7. Looked up from germline, CDR1 is SGDLS and CDR2 is YYNGEE. CDR3 DNA sequence: TGTGCCAGCAGCGTAGAAGGAGCGGGAGCTAACGAGCAGTACTTC. This sequence encodes CASSVEGAGANEQYF.

This clonotype appeared many times. The gene calls are TRBV7-8 and TRBJ2-1; D is unresolved. Trimming stripped 2 bases from V and 4 bases from J, with 9 bases between. This CDR3 is built from 14 residues. The germline gives CDR1 SGHVS, CDR2 FQNEAQ. This CDR3 is CASSLSDRYNEQFF. In DNA, the CDR3 is TGTGCCAGCAGCTTAAGTGACCGGTACAATGAGCAGTTCTTC.